The 27 T cell receptor beta chains in this list originate from one sample, sequenced in a study of vaccination effects on CD4 cells after COVID-19. No cognate antigen is known for these TCRs. TCRdb keeps only in-frame clones here, not all; method: immunoSEQ multiplex PCR. The data contain 20,000 to 30,000 clones, 60% to 80% of them singletons. Antigen-specific CD4+ T cells were expanded (with viral peptide pools) by the ViraFEST assay ahead of sequencing. Scientists isolated CD4+ T cells after an approximately 10-day culture period ended. Each participant was administered two doses of either the BNT162b2 or the mRNA-1273 vaccine. This sample comprised CD4+ T cells from PBMCs cultured with SARS-CoV-2 spike peptides, obtained after COVID-19 vaccination. The receptor set was obtained from a human donor who received a COVID-19 vaccine.

The chain carries TRBV7-9 and TRBJ2-5; D is unclear. Germline V gene lookup returns CDR1 SEHNR and CDR2 FQNEAQ (reference sequence). V dropped 5 bases and J dropped 3 bases, with 13 bases sitting between them. The CDR3 length is 14 residues. CDR3 nucleotides: TGTGCCAGCAGCCAACACCGGGCCAAAGAGACCCAGTACTTC. Amino acid sequence: CASSQHRAKETQYF. The entire variable domain, with the rest obtained from reference TRBV7-9 and TRBJ2-5, is as follows: DTGVSQNPRHKITKRGQNVTFRCDPISEHNRLYWYRQTLGQGPEFLTYFQNEAQLEKSRLLSDRFSAERPKGSFSTLEIQRTEQGDSAMYLCASSQHRAKETQYFGPGTRLLVL.

This clone was recorded a few times. The gene calls are TRBV3-1 (or the pseudogene TRBV3-2) and TRBJ1-5; the match to TRBD1 covers 7 bases. This CDR3 spans 15 amino acids. V gave up 1 base and J gave up 4 bases; unmatched junction bases: 4. Germline loops: CDR1 LGHDT, CDR2 YNNKEL (reference sequence). The CDR3 sequence is CASSQGAGGNQPQHF. CDR3 coding DNA: TGTGCCAGCAGCCAAGGCGCAGGGGGGAATCAGCCCCAGCATTTT.

The genes are TRBV5-4 and TRBJ2-1; 14 bases match TRBD2. V dropped 4 bases and J dropped 7; count of bases not matched to a gene: 10. Germline V gives CDR1 SGHNT, CDR2 YYREEE (reference sequence). This CDR3 is 17 amino acids long. CDR3 nucleotide sequence: TGTGCCAGCAGCCCTACCTATAGACTAGCGGGAGGGAATGAGCAGTTCTTC. This gives the protein CASSPTYRLAGGNEQFF.

The chain combines TRBV27 with TRBJ2-5, with D unclear. The CDR3 loop spans 13 amino acids. V lost 3 bases and J lost 5, with 10 bases in between. CDR1 is MNHEY and CDR2 is SMNVEV in the germline V gene (reference sequence). The CDR3 region is CASSFLGTETQYF. CDR3 nucleotide sequence: TGTGCCAGCAGTTTTCTCGGAACGGAGACCCAGTACTTC.

V usage is TRBV3-1 (or the pseudogene TRBV3-2) and J usage is TRBJ1-3; D remains ambiguous. Trimming cost V 5 bases and J 4 bases, with 12 bases left between them. CDR1 and CDR2 (germline): LGHDT, YNNKEL (reference sequence). The CDR3 totals 14 residues. The CDR3 DNA is TGTGCCAGCAGCTTACTCCCTCTGGGAAACACCATATATTTT. Protein: CASSLLPLGNTIYF.

This clone was counted a few times. This chain uses TRBV6-6 with TRBJ1-1, with D possibly being TRBD1 (6 bases). Germline CDR1 is MNHNY and CDR2 is SVGAGI (reference sequence). The length of the CDR3 is 15 residues. The V and J ends lost 1 base and 4 bases respectively, with 13 bases between them. The CDR3 region has the DNA TGTGCCAGCAGTTACTTGGTGGGGGGCGGCACTGAAGCTTTCTTT. Translation gives CASSYLVGGGTEAFF.

This chain uses TRBV7-2 with TRBJ1-2; maybe TRBD1 (6 bases). The CDR3 is 13 residues long. Germline CDR1 and CDR2: SGHTA and FQGNSA. V was shortened by 5 bases and J by 7 bases, with 14 bases between the two germline ends. The CDR3 DNA sequence: TGTGCCAGCAGCGCACAGGGCTTCGGTGGCTACACCTTC. Translated, it gives CASSAQGFGGYTF.

The chain employs TRBV5-1 and TRBJ2-7; 11 nucleotides agree with TRBD1. This CDR3 is 15 amino acids long. Trimming cost V 2 bases and J 6 bases; bases outside gene matches: 7. Looked up from germline, CDR1 is SGHRS and CDR2 is YFSETQ. The CDR3, as DNA: TGCGCCAGCAGCTTCGACGGGACAGGGGGTTCCGAGCAGTACTTC. This codes for CASSFDGTGGSEQYF.

By frequency in the sample, this clone is medium-sized. The chain employs TRBV7-8 and TRBJ1-1; TRBD1 might be the D (5 bases). In germline, CDR1 is SGHVS, CDR2 FQNEAQ. This CDR3 comprises 16 residues. Trimming removed 2 bases from V and 5 bases from J, with 18 bases in between. CDR3 region: CASSLTRAAGGTEAFF. CDR3 nucleotide sequence: TGTGCCAGCAGCTTAACTCGGGCGGCCGGGGGGACTGAAGCTTTCTTT. The full variable domain, its missing parts supplied by reference TRBV7-8 and TRBJ1-1, is GAGVSQSPRYKVAKRGQDVALRCDPISGHVSLFWYQQALGQGPEFLTYFQNEAQLDKSGLPSDRFFAERPEGSVSTLKIQRTQQEDSAVYLCASSLTRAAGGTEAFFGQGTRLTVV.

The CDR3 DNA follows: TGTGCCAGCACCCTGGGACAGGGGGCTGTCCGGAATTCACCCCTCCACTTT. Translation gives CASTLGQGAVRNSPLHF. The chain has TRBV28 and TRBJ1-6; 12 bases agree with TRBD1. Germline V CDR1 and CDR2: MDHEN, SYDVKM. The CDR3 runs to 17 residues. The trim removed 7 bases at V and 7 bases at J, leaving 11 bases unmatched.

The chain has TRBV24-1 and TRBJ2-1; 7 nucleotides agree with TRBD1. The germline V gene encodes CDR1 KGHDR and CDR2 SFDVKD. The CDR3 spans 15 residues. V dropped 4 bases and J dropped 6; count of bases not matched to a gene: 8. CDR3 in amino acids: CATSEVTGRPNEQFF. For the CDR3, the DNA is TGTGCCACCAGTGAAGTGACAGGGCGCCCCAATGAGCAGTTCTTC.

This sequence joins TRBV19 and TRBJ2-6; D may be TRBD2 (5 bases). V lost 5 bases and J lost 10, with 9 bases in between. The CDR3 consists of 12 residues. CDR1 and CDR2 (germline): LNHDA, SQIVND (reference sequence). The CDR3 loop reads CASSVGRNVLTF. In DNA form, the CDR3 reads TGTGCCAGTAGTGTGGGGAGAAACGTCCTGACTTTC.

The chain uses TRBV3-1 (or the pseudogene TRBV3-2) and TRBJ2-1; TRBD1 matches 8 bases. The ends lost 6 bases at V and 4 bases at J; junction bases unmatched: 11. Germline lookup yields CDR1 LGHDT and CDR2 YNNKEL (reference sequence). The CDR3 has 16 amino acids. CDR3 amino acids: CASRKQGEGGYNEQFF. Written as DNA, the CDR3 is TGTGCCAGCAGAAAACAGGGGGAAGGAGGGTACAATGAGCAGTTCTTC.

In DNA, the CDR3 is TGTGCCAGCAGCTTATTGACTAGCGTAGCCTACGAGCAGTACTTC. This gives the protein CASSLLTSVAYEQYF. The chain links TRBV7-9 to TRBJ2-7, with 8 nucleotides matching TRBD2. This CDR3 comprises 15 residues. CDR1 is SEHNR and CDR2 is FQNEAQ in the germline V gene (reference sequence). With 2 bases clipped from V and 2 bases from J, the junction kept 5 bases outside the gene matches.

In DNA, the CDR3 is TGCAGGGCAGAGGATAACTATGGCTACACCTTC. This sequence encodes CRAEDNYGYTF. This chain connects TRBV20-1 to TRBJ1-2; unclear D gene. CDR3 length: 11 residues. Germline lookup yields CDR1 DFQATT and CDR2 SNEGSKA (reference sequence).

Relative to its sample, this clone is large. The chain employs TRBV11-2 and TRBJ1-2; D not certain. The CDR3 totals 14 residues. Trimming removed 3 bases at V and 5 bases at J, with 13 bases between. Germline V gene lookup returns CDR1 SGHAT and CDR2 FQNNGV. The CDR3 reads CASSFRTVPYGYTF. CDR3 in DNA: TGTGCCAGCAGCTTCCGGACCGTACCGTATGGCTACACCTTC.

The chain carries TRBV5-4 and TRBJ2-2, with 11 positions matching TRBD1. This CDR3 contains 15 residues. Germline trimming cut 6 bases from V and 4 bases from J; bases unmatched to any gene: 5. Germline CDR1 SGHNT, CDR2 YYREEE (reference sequence). CDR3 coding DNA: TGTGCCAGCAAGACCGGGACAGGGGGCACCGGGGAGCTGTTTTTT. Its protein is CASKTGTGGTGELFF.

There are a few counts of this clone. The chain carries TRBV7-8 and TRBJ2-7; D is uncertain. The CDR3 covers 13 residues. Trimming stripped 0 bases from V and 9 bases from J, with 12 bases between. The germline V gene encodes CDR1 SGHVS and CDR2 FQNEAQ. The CDR3 is CASSLASQAGQYF. CDR3 coding DNA: TGTGCCAGCAGCTTAGCGTCCCAGGCCGGGCAGTACTTC.

This clone showed up just a few times. V gene TRBV6-5 combines with J gene TRBJ1-1, with unresolved D. This CDR3 is 15 amino acids long. Trimming removed 0 bases from V and 0 bases from J, with 8 bases in between. Looked up from germline, CDR1 is MNHEY and CDR2 is SVGAGI. The CDR3 loop is CASSYSHRLNTEAFF. For the CDR3, the DNA is TGTGCCAGCAGTTACTCACACAGATTGAACACTGAAGCTTTCTTT.

This chain links TRBV9 with TRBJ2-3; D is undetermined. The CDR3 runs 13 residues. Trimming cost V 2 bases and J 5 bases, with 9 bases left between them. Per germline, CDR1 SGDLS and CDR2 YYNGEE. CDR3 nucleotides: TGTGCCAGCAGCGTGCAGTACGAAGATACGCAGTATTTT. Protein sequence: CASSVQYEDTQYF.

The CDR3 nucleotides are TGTGCCAGCACCACGGCCTGGAACACTGAAGCTTTCTTT. Its protein product is CASTTAWNTEAFF. The rearrangement links TRBV5-6 to TRBJ1-1; no firm D call. Trimming stripped 6 bases from V and 1 base from J, with 10 bases between. The length of the CDR3 is 13 residues. Germline V CDR1 and CDR2: SGHDT, YYEEEE.

A few counts support this clone. The V and J genes are TRBV25-1 and TRBJ2-1; 10 positions agree with TRBD1. The V gene's germline CDR1 is MGHDK and CDR2 SYGVNS. The CDR3 has 14 amino acids. The J segment lost 3 bases and the V segment lost 9 bases, leaving 5 bases of the junction unmatched. CDR3 sequence reads: CASTGTGDYNEQFF. The DNA of the CDR3 is TGTGCCAGTACCGGGACAGGGGACTACAATGAGCAGTTCTTC.

CDR3 sequence: CASSQSFGQGNPWIDQPQHF. CDR3 DNA: TGCGCCAGCAGTCAATCTTTCGGACAGGGGAACCCTTGGATCGATCAGCCCCAGCATTTT. The chain recombines TRBV23-1 with TRBJ1-5; 9 bases line up with TRBD1. TRBV23-1 is known as an ORF, though its function is uncertain. This CDR3 has 20 amino acids. The V segment lost 0 bases and the J segment 5 bases; nucleotides outside the gene matches: 17.

In its sample, this clone is medium-sized. This chain links TRBV6-5 with TRBJ2-7, with 8 bases fitting TRBD1. Germline V CDR1 and CDR2: MNHEY, SVGAGI. The CDR3 runs to 16 residues. J gave up 1 base and V 0 bases, and 5 bases lay outside the gene matches. As DNA, the CDR3 is TGTGCCAGCAGTTACTCGATAACAGGGGGGTCCTACGAGCAGTACTTC. Its protein is CASSYSITGGSYEQYF.

The chain links TRBV7-9 to TRBJ2-3; the D gene could be TRBD1 or TRBD2 (6 bases each). The V gene lost 5 bases and the J gene lost 6 bases, with 21 bases spanning the gap. Germline V CDR1 and CDR2: SEHNR, FQNEAQ (reference sequence). The CDR3 runs to 16 residues. DNA for the CDR3: TGTGCCAGCAGCGCCAACCCGACTAGGGGGGCCGATACGCAGTATTTT. Its protein product is CASSANPTRGADTQYF.

This clone was detected only a few times. The chain has TRBV3-1 (or the pseudogene TRBV3-2) and TRBJ2-1, with TRBD2 identical over 12 bases. Germline trimming cut 3 bases from V and 6 bases from J; bases unmatched to any gene: 9. CDR1 and CDR2 from the germline V gene are LGHDT and YNNKEL (reference sequence). The CDR3 runs to 17 residues. Here the CDR3 reads CASSHRLAGDWSNEQFF. CDR3 in DNA: TGTGCCAGCAGCCACAGACTAGCGGGGGACTGGAGCAATGAGCAGTTCTTC.

This clone turned up a few times. The chain carries TRBV2 and TRBJ2-2, with D maybe TRBD1 (5 bases). This CDR3 is built from 13 residues. The germline CDR1 and CDR2 sequences are SNHLY and FYNNEI. The V gene lost 2 bases and the J gene lost 5 bases, with 6 bases spanning the gap. The chain's CDR3 is CASSEQGTGELFF. DNA for the CDR3: TGTGCCAGCAGTGAACAGGGAACCGGGGAGCTGTTTTTT. Looking up the rest from reference TRBV2 and TRBJ2-2 gives the full variable domain: EPEVTQTPSHQVTQMGQEVILRCVPISNHLYFYWYRQILGQKVEFLVSFYNNEISEKSEIFDDQFSVERPDGSNFTLKIRSTKLEDSAMYFCASSEQGTGELFFGEGSRLTVL.